This T cell receptor (beta chain) was retrieved from a study of CD8 T cells in ankylosing spondylitis. The study, taken as a whole, reports: The clones that were linked to disease were reported to be significantly enriched in matched synovial fluid samples from ankylosing spondylitis patients. Reactive arthritis synovial fluid and blood were previously reported to contain some motif variants.

The CDR3 has 13 residues. V dropped 4 bases and J dropped 4 bases, with 13 bases sitting between them. CDR1 and CDR2 from the germline V gene are DFQATT and SNEGSKA (reference sequence). This clonotype was seen a handful of times. Its antigen remains unknown. With molecular barcodes, quantitative 5'-RACE was used to make the TCR beta libraries. TCRdb reprocessed the 5' RACE reads via MiXCR and lists one record per CDR3 protein. This sample has just over 350,000 distinct CDR3 sequences, with 20% found just once. The rearrangement uses TRBV20-1 and TRBJ1-2; D is ambiguous. The sample was blood, either unsorted or a sorted T cell fraction (not recorded which). The TCR sequence derives from a male donor with ankylosing spondylitis or in good health (not recorded which). The CDR3 loop reads CSATTTNGYGYTF. The CDR3 DNA sequence: TGCAGTGCTACAACGACAAATGGCTATGGCTACACCTTC.